One sample yielded the 25 T cell receptor beta chains listed below, sequenced in a study of cytomegalovirus exposure and HLA in healthy donors. It was with 60 Vbeta and 13 Jbeta primers that the PCR ran. Clones were sequenced by immunoSEQ multiplex PCR, and TCRdb holds only the in-frame ones, with some missing. The sample contains 110,000 or so clones, roughly three quarters of which appear only once. Sequences were obtained from PBMCs. The receptors stem from a man over 45 in good health and CMV-seropositive.

V is TRBV11-1 and J is TRBJ2-5; D remains unclear. Trimming stripped 5 bases from V and 4 bases from J, with 14 bases between. The CDR3 has 14 residues. Per germline, CDR1 SGHAT and CDR2 FQDESV (reference sequence). The CDR3, as DNA: TGTGCCAGCAGCCTAAACCTCGTCCGAGAGACCCAGTACTTC. This codes for CASSLNLVRETQYF. Using reference TRBV11-1 and TRBJ2-5 for the parts outside the CDR3, the full variable domain is EAEVAQSPRYKITEKSQAVAFWCDPISGHATLYWYRQILGQGPELLVQFQDESVVDDSQLPKDRFSAERLKGVDSTLKIQPAELGDSAMYLCASSLNLVRETQYFGPGTRLLVL.

The chain carries TRBV12-5 and TRBJ1-3; D gene uncertain. Germline V lookup: CDR1 LGHNT, CDR2 FRNRAP. Trimming left V 0 bases short and J 0 bases short, with 21 bases between. The CDR3 loop spans 20 amino acids. CDR3 in amino acids: CASGLVLRPGPFSSGNTIYF. The CDR3 DNA reads TGTGCTAGTGGTTTGGTACTCCGGCCAGGTCCCTTTAGCTCTGGAAACACCATATATTTT.

With respect to this clone: Other DNA sequences in this specimen translate into the identical CDR3. V is TRBV27 and J is TRBJ1-5; tentatively, D is TRBD1 (6 bases). This CDR3 is 14 amino acids long. V dropped 4 bases and J dropped 2 bases, with 9 bases sitting between them. CDR1 MNHEY and CDR2 SMNVEV come from the germline V gene (reference sequence). The CDR3 DNA sequence: TGTGCCAGCAGTTCTCCAGGGGGCAATCAGCCCCAGCATTTT. Amino acids: CASSSPGGNQPQHF.

The sample holds a few counts of this clone. This chain joins TRBV5-1 and TRBJ1-1; D gene ambiguous. The V end was cut by 0 bases, the J end by 1 base, with 7 bases between. This CDR3 is 14 amino acids long. Germline CDR1 SGHRS, CDR2 YFSETQ. The CDR3 is CASSLGAANTEAFF. The DNA of the CDR3 is TGCGCCAGCAGCTTGGGGGCTGCGAACACTGAAGCTTTCTTT.

The sample holds one count of this clone. The gene calls are TRBV5-4 and TRBJ2-7; 7 positions match TRBD2. The CDR3 sequence is 14 residues long. V was clipped by 5 bases and J by 3 bases; unmatched bases: 8. Per the germline V gene, CDR1 is SGHNT and CDR2 is YYREEE (reference sequence). The CDR3 sequence is CASSVGSGGYEQYF. The CDR3 bases are TGTGCCAGCAGTGTCGGGTCGGGGGGCTACGAGCAGTACTTC.

The V gene is TRBV18, the J gene TRBJ2-3; unclear D gene. Trimming stripped 1 base from V and 0 bases from J, with 11 bases between. Germline-derived CDR1 and CDR2 are KGHSH and LQKENI. The CDR3 runs to 16 residues. The CDR3 nucleotides are TGTGCCAGCTCACCACTCAGCGCAACTAGCACAGATACGCAGTATTTT. Its translation is CASSPLSATSTDTQYF. Full variable domain (remainder filled in from reference TRBV18 and TRBJ2-3): NAGVMQNPRHLVRRRGQEARLRCSPMKGHSHVYWYRQLPEEGLKFMVYLQKENIIDESGMPKERFSAEFPKEGPSILRIQQVVRGDSAAYFCASSPLSATSTDTQYFGPGTRLTVL.

The gene calls are TRBV15 and TRBJ1-5; 7 bases fit TRBD1. The germline CDR1 and CDR2 sequences are LNHNV and YYDKDF (reference sequence). Trimming at V came to 5 bases and at J to 3 bases, leaving 7 bases not matched to a gene. This CDR3 comprises 15 residues. The CDR3 reads CATSRRQGPNQPQHF. For the CDR3, the DNA is TGTGCCACCAGCCGCCGACAGGGTCCCAATCAGCCCCAGCATTTT.

The chain joins TRBV28 to TRBJ1-4; 8 bases map to TRBD1. Per the germline V gene, CDR1 is MDHEN and CDR2 is SYDVKM. The CDR3 is made up of 15 amino acids. The J segment lost 7 bases and the V segment lost 6 bases, leaving 10 bases of the junction unmatched. CDR3 sequence: CASREESGGFEKLFF. The DNA for the CDR3 is TGTGCCAGCAGGGAAGAGTCAGGGGGCTTTGAAAAACTGTTTTTT.

The chain is built from TRBV10-2 and TRBJ2-3, with TRBD2 as a possible D gene (7 bases). Germline V gene sequence: CDR1 WSHSY, CDR2 SAAADI. This CDR3 has 14 amino acids. CDR3 coding DNA: TGCGCTACCTATGGAGGGGGGGTGGCAGATACGCAGTATTTT. The encoded protein is CATYGGGVADTQYF.

The rearrangement links TRBV7-2 to TRBJ1-3, with a weak D call TRBD1 (6 bases). V lost 5 bases and J lost 0, with 8 bases in between. This CDR3 contains 14 residues. In germline, CDR1 is SGHTA, CDR2 FQGNSA. The CDR3 spells CASSTRGSGNTIYF. The CDR3 DNA reads as TGTGCCAGCAGCACCAGGGGCTCTGGAAACACCATATATTTT.

The V and J genes are TRBV19 and TRBJ1-5; no reliable D call. Germline CDR1 LNHDA, CDR2 SQIVND (reference sequence). Between the trimmed V and J ends, which lost 3 bases and 0 bases, there was a span of 15 bases. CDR3 length: 17 amino acids. The CDR3 DNA reads as TGTGCCAGTAGTATCGTTTTTAGTTTGTATAGCAATCAGCCCCAGCATTTT. Its protein is CASSIVFSLYSNQPQHF.

This clone has just one count. V usage is TRBV19 and J usage is TRBJ1-2; 10 bases are a match to TRBD1. Germline CDR1 LNHDA, CDR2 SQIVND (reference sequence). The V segment lost 6 bases and the J segment 4 bases; nucleotides outside the gene matches: 8. This CDR3 region has 15 residues. CDR3 region: CASRRQGAAFYGYTF. The CDR3, as DNA: TGTGCCAGTAGGCGACAGGGGGCCGCCTTCTATGGCTACACCTTC.

This chain links TRBV23-1 with TRBJ1-2; 7 nucleotides agree with TRBD1. TRBV23-1 is an ORF, and what it does is uncertain. After removal of 3 bases from V and 2 bases from J, the junction contained 9 bases not matched to a gene. CDR3 length: 16 amino acids. CDR3 coding DNA: TGCGCCAGCAGTCAGTTGAAAGACAGGGCGAACTATGGCTACACCTTC. As protein: CASSQLKDRANYGYTF.

This sequence joins TRBV27 and TRBJ2-7; possible D gene TRBD1, 6 bases. Germline V CDR1 and CDR2: MNHEY, SMNVEV (reference sequence). This CDR3 is built from 18 residues. Trimming cost V 4 bases and J 0 bases, with 22 bases left between them. CDR3 nucleotide sequence: TGTGCCAGCAGTTCTTCCCAGTTTGGGGGCCCGGCCTCCTACGAGCAGTACTTC. It encodes CASSSSQFGGPASYEQYF.

This chain links TRBV13 with TRBJ2-7; 8 nucleotides match TRBD2. The CDR3 has 16 amino acids. Germline V gene sequence: CDR1 PRHDT, CDR2 FYEKMQ (reference sequence). J was trimmed by 3 bases and V by 5 bases; bases with no gene match: 12. The CDR3 is CASSPRGPGGGYEQYF. Here the CDR3 DNA reads TGTGCCAGCAGCCCCCGTGGTCCGGGAGGGGGCTACGAGCAGTACTTC.

This sequence joins TRBV19 and TRBJ1-4; TRBD1 matches 7 bases. The CDR3 covers 15 residues. V trimming: 7 bases; J trimming: 7 bases; junction bases outside the gene matches: 12. In germline, CDR1 is LNHDA, CDR2 SQIVND (reference sequence). The CDR3 region is CASKAVGDRAEKLFF. The CDR3 bases are TGTGCCAGTAAAGCGGTCGGGGACAGAGCTGAAAAACTGTTTTTT.

CDR3 protein: CASSQGRRSGKDNEQFF. Written as DNA, the CDR3 is TGCGCCAGCAGCCAAGGGCGCAGAAGCGGGAAGGACAATGAGCAGTTCTTC. The chain employs TRBV4-1 and TRBJ2-1, with 7 bases lining up with TRBD2. Germline-derived CDR1 and CDR2 are MGHRA and YSYEKL. Trimming at V came to 1 base and at J to 5 bases, leaving 11 bases not matched to a gene. This CDR3 comprises 17 residues.

The rearrangement joins TRBV27 to TRBJ2-2; 13 nucleotides match TRBD2. Germline-derived CDR1 and CDR2 are MNHEY and SMNVEV (reference sequence). The CDR3 sequence is 17 residues long. Losses at the gene ends were 2 bases for V and 7 bases for J; bases not matched to a gene: 7. CDR3 in DNA: TGTGCCAGCAGTTTACGGACTAGCGGGAGAGTAGACGGGGAGCTGTTTTTT. Its protein product is CASSLRTSGRVDGELFF.

V and J are TRBV5-1 and TRBJ1-4, with D possibly matching TRBD1 (5 bases). Trimming removed 7 bases at V and 5 bases at J, with 15 bases between. CDR1 SGHRS and CDR2 YFSETQ come from the germline V gene. This CDR3 has 14 amino acids. The CDR3: CASSPGRGNEKLFF. CDR3 coding DNA: TGCGCCAGCTCTCCGGGACGGGGGAATGAAAAACTGTTTTTT.

The chain has TRBV29-1 and TRBJ2-1; D gene ambiguous. Looked up from germline, CDR1 is SQVTM and CDR2 is ANQGSEA. This CDR3 has 12 residues. Trimming pared 5 bases from V and 0 bases from J, leaving 5 bases between. CDR3: CSVSGSYNEQFF. As DNA, the CDR3 is TGCAGCGTTTCAGGCTCCTACAATGAGCAGTTCTTC.

The rearrangement links TRBV5-1 to TRBJ2-7; 7 nucleotides match TRBD1. CDR1 is SGHRS and CDR2 is YFSETQ in the germline V gene. This CDR3 contains 14 residues. The V segment lost 1 base and the J segment 5 bases; nucleotides outside the gene matches: 6. The CDR3 sequence: CASSLLQGRDEQYF. The CDR3 DNA is TGCGCCAGCAGCTTGTTACAGGGGCGCGACGAGCAGTACTTC.

The rearrangement joins TRBV5-6 to TRBJ1-1; D is unresolved. CDR1 SGHDT and CDR2 YYEEEE come from the germline V gene. V was cut by 0 bases and J by 5 bases, with 17 bases left in between. The CDR3 is 16 amino acids. CDR3 residues: CASSLGPRGYYTEAFF. For the CDR3, the DNA is TGTGCCAGCAGCTTGGGACCTCGGGGATATTATACTGAAGCTTTCTTT.

The rearrangement links TRBV10-1 to TRBJ2-3; D possibly corresponds to TRBD2 (6 bases). This CDR3 is built from 13 residues. Germline loops: CDR1 WNHNN, CDR2 SYGVQD (reference sequence). V was cut by 6 bases and J by 5 bases, with 12 bases left in between. The CDR3 region is CASRLRRGDTQYF. CDR3 coding DNA: TGCGCCAGCAGACTGAGGAGGGGAGATACGCAGTATTTT.

The rearrangement links TRBV19 to TRBJ2-5; 7 positions agree with TRBD1. The J call may be incorrect, as the DNA end agrees better with TRBJ2-7. Germline CDR1 reads LNHDA; CDR2 reads SQIVND (reference sequence). The CDR3 length is 13 residues. The CDR3 sequence: CASSTHRGYEQYF. The CDR3 DNA sequence: TGTGCCAGTAGTACCCACAGGGGCTACGAGCAGTACTTC.

This clone was observed a few times. The chain couples TRBV5-1 to TRBJ2-5, with D unresolved. CDR1 is SGHRS and CDR2 is YFSETQ in the germline V gene. V shed 0 bases and J shed 4 bases, with 4 bases lying between them. CDR3 length equals 12 residues. CDR3 nucleotide sequence: TGCGCCAGCAGCTTGGCATTAGAGACCCAGTACTTC. Translated: CASSLALETQYF.